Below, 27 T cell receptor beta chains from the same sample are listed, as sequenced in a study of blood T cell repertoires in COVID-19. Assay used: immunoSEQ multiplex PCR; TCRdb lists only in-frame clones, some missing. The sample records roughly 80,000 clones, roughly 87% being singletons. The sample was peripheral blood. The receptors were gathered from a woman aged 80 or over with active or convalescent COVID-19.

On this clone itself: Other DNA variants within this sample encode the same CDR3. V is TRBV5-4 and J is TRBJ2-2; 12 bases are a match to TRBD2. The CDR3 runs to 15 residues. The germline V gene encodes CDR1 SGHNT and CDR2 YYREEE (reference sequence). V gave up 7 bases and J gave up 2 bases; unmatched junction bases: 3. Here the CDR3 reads CASRTSGKNTGELFF. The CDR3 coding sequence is TGTGCCAGCCGGACTAGCGGGAAAAACACCGGGGAGCTGTTTTTT.

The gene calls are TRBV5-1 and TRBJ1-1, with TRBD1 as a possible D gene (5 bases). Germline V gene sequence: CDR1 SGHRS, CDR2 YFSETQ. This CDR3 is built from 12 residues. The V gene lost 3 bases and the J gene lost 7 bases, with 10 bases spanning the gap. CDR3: CASSWVGGEAFF. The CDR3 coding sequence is TGCGCCAGCAGCTGGGTCGGGGGTGAAGCTTTCTTT.

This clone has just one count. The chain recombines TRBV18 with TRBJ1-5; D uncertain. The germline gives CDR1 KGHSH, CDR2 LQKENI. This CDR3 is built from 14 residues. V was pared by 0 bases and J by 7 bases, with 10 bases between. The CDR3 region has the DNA TGTGCCAGCTCACCACCGTGGGCAGTCCAGCCCCAGCATTTT. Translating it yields CASSPPWAVQPQHF.

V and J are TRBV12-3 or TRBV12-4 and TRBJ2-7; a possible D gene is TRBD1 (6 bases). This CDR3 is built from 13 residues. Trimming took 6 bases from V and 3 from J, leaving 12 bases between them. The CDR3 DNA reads TGTGCCAGCAGGACACAGGGTAGCTACGAGCAGTACTTC. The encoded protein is CASRTQGSYEQYF.

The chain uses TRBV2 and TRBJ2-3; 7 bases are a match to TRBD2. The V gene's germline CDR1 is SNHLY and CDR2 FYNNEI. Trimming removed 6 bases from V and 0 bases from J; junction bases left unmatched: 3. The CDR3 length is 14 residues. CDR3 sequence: CASSPAGSTDTQYF. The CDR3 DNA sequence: TGTGCCAGCAGCCCAGCGGGAAGCACAGATACGCAGTATTTT.

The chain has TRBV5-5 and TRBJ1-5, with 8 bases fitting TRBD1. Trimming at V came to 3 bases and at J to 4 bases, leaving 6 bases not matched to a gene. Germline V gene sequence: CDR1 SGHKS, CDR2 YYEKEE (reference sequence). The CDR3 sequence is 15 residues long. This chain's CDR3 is CASSSRTGQNQPQHF. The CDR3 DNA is TGTGCCAGCAGCTCTAGGACAGGGCAGAATCAGCCCCAGCATTTT.

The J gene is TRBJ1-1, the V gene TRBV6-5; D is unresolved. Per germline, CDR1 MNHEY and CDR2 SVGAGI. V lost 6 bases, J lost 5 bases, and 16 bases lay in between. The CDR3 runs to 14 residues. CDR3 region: CASSLAFSGTEAFF. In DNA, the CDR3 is TGTGCCAGCAGCCTCGCGTTCTCGGGGACTGAAGCTTTCTTT.

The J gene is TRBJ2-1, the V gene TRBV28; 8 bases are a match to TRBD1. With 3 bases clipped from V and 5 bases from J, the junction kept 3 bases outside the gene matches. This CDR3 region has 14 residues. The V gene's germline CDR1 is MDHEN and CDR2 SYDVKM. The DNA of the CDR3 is TGTGCCAGCAGTTTGGACAGGGCGAACAATGAGCAGTTCTTC. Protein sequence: CASSLDRANNEQFF.

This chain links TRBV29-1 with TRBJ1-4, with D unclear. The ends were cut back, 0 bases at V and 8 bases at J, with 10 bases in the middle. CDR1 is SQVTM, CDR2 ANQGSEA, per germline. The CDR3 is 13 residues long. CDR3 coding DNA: TGCAGCGTTGAAGATCTGGCCAGAGAAAAACTGTTTTTT. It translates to CSVEDLAREKLFF.

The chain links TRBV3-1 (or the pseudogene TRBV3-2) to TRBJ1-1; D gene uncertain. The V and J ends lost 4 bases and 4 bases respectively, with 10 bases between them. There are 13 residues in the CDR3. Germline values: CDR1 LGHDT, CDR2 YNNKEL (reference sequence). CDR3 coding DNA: TGTGCCAGCAGCCCACTATCTGGCACTGAAGCTTTCTTT. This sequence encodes CASSPLSGTEAFF.

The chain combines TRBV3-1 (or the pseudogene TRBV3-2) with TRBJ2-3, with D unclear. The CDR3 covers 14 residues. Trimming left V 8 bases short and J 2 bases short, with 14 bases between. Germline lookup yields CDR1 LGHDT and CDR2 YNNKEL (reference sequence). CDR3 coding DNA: TGTGCCAGCTCGCTTGCGGTTCCCACAGATACGCAGTATTTT. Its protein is CASSLAVPTDTQYF.

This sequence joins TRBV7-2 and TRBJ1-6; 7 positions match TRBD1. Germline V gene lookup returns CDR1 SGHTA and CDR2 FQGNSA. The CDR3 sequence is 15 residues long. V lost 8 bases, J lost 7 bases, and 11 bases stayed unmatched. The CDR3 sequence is CASGTTDRENSPLHF. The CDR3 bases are TGTGCCAGCGGCACCACCGACAGGGAAAATTCACCCCTCCACTTT.

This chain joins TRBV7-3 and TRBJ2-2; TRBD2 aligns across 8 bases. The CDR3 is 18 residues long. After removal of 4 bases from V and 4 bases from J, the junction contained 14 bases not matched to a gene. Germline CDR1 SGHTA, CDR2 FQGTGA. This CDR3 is CASSSARGGRQSTGELFF. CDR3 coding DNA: TGTGCCAGCAGCTCCGCCCGGGGGGGCCGACAGTCCACCGGGGAGCTGTTTTTT.

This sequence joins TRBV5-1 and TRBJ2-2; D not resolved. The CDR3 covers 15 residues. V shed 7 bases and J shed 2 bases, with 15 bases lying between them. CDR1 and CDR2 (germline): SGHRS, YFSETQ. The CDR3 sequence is CASEVAGTNTGELFF. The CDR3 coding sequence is TGCGCCAGCGAGGTCGCCGGAACAAACACCGGGGAGCTGTTTTTT.

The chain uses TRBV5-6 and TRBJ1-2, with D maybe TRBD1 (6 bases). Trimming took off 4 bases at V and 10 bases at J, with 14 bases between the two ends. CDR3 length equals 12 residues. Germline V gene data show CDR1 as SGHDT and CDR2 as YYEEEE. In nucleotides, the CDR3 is TGTGCCAGCAGCCCTCACAGGGAACCCTACACCTTC. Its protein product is CASSPHREPYTF. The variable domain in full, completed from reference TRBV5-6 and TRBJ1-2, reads DAGVTQSPTHLIKTRGQQVTLRCSPKSGHDTVSWYQQALGQGPQFIFQYYEEEERQRGNFPDRFSGHQFPNYSSELNVNALLLGDSALYLCASSPHREPYTFGSGTRLTVV.

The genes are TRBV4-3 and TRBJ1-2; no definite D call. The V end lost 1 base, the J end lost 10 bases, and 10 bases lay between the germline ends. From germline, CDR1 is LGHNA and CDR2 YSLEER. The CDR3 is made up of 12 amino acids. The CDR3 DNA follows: TGCGCCAGCAGCCAAGTGTACGGAGACTACACCTTC. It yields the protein CASSQVYGDYTF.

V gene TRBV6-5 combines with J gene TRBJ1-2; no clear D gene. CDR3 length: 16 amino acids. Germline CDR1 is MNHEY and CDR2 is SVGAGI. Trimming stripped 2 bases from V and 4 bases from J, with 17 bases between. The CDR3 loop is CASSYTPVGSIYGYTF. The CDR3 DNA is TGTGCCAGCAGTTACACCCCGGTAGGGAGTATCTATGGCTACACCTTC.

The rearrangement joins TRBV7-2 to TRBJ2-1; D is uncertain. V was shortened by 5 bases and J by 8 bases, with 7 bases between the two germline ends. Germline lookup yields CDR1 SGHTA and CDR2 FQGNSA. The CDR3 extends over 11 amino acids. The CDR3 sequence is CASSLTYEQFF. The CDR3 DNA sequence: TGTGCCAGCAGCCTAACCTATGAGCAGTTCTTC.

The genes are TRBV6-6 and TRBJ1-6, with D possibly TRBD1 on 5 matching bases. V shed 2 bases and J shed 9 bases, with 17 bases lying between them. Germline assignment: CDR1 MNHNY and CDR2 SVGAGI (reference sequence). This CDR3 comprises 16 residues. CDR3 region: CASSYDHRLGGSPLHF. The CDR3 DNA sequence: TGTGCCAGCAGTTACGACCACAGGCTCGGCGGTTCACCCCTCCACTTT.

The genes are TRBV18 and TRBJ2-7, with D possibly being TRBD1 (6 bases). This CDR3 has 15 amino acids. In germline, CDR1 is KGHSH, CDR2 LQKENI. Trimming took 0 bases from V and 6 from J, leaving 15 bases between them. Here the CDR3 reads CASSPPQGQSREQYF. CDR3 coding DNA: TGTGCCAGCTCACCACCGCAGGGGCAATCCCGCGAGCAGTACTTC. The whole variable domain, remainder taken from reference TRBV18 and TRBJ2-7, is NAGVMQNPRHLVRRRGQEARLRCSPMKGHSHVYWYRQLPEEGLKFMVYLQKENIIDESGMPKERFSAEFPKEGPSILRIQQVVRGDSAAYFCASSPPQGQSREQYFGPGTRLTVT.

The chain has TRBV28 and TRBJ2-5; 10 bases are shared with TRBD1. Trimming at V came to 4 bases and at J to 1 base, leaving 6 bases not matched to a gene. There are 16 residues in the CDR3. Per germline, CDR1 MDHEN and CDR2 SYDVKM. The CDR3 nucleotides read TGTGCCAGCAGTTCCGCGGGACAGGGGTTCCAAGAGACCCAGTACTTC. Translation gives CASSSAGQGFQETQYF.

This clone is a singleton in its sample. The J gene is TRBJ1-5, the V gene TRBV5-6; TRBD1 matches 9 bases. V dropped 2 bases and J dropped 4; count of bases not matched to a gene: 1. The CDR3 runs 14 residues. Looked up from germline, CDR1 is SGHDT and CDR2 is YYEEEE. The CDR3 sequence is CASSFGQGNQPQHF. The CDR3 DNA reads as TGTGCCAGCAGCTTTGGACAGGGGAATCAGCCCCAGCATTTT.

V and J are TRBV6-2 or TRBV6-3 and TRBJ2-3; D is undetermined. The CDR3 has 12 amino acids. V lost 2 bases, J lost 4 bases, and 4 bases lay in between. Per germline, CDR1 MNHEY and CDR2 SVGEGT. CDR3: CASSYAADTQYF. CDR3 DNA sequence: TGTGCCAGCAGTTACGCGGCAGATACGCAGTATTTT.

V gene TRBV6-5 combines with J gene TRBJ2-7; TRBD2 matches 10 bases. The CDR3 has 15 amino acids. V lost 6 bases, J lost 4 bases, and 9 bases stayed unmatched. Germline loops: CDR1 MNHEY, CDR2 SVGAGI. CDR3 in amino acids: CASSPGLADTYEQYF. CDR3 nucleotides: TGTGCCAGCAGCCCCGGACTAGCGGACACATACGAGCAGTACTTC.

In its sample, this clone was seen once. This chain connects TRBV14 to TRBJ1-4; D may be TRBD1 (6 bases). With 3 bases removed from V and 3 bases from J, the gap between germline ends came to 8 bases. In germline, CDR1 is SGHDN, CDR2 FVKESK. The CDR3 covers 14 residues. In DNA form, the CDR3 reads TGTGCCAGCAGCCATTCAGGGGCTAATGAAAAACTGTTTTTT. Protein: CASSHSGANEKLFF.

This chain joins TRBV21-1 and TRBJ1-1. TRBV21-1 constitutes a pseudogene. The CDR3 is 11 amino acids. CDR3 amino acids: CASSVNTEAFF. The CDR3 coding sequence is TGTGCCAGCAGCGTAAACACTGAAGCTTTCTTT.

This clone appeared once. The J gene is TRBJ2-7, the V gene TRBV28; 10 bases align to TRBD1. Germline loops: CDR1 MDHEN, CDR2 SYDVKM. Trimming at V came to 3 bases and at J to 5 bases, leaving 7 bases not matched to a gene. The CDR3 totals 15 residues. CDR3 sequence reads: CASSLIGTGVHEQYF. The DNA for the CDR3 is TGTGCCAGCAGTTTGATAGGGACAGGGGTCCACGAGCAGTACTTC.